Presented here are 15 T cell receptor beta chains from one specimen sequenced in a study of identical twins' blood T cells. MiXCR, run by TCRdb on the 5' RACE reads, gives a single entry per CDR3 protein. The repertoire consists of a few hundred thousand distinct CDR3 sequences, with 28% occurring once and the leading ten covering about 6%. Sequenced input: PBMCs. The receptors derive from a woman between 18 and 50 years old in good health.

This clonotype was counted a few times. The genes are TRBV20-1 and TRBJ2-1; weak D call: TRBD1 (6 bases). V was shortened by 4 bases and J by 4 bases, with 8 bases between the two germline ends. Germline CDR1 is DFQATT and CDR2 is SNEGSKA (reference sequence). The CDR3 sequence is 12 residues long. The CDR3 sequence: CSATDSYNEQFF. CDR3 coding DNA: TGCAGTGCTACGGACAGTTACAATGAGCAGTTCTTC.

The V call is TRBV12-3 or TRBV12-4, the J call TRBJ1-1; 10 bases match TRBD1. With V trimmed by 8 bases and J by 1 base, 4 bases remained unmatched. This CDR3 is built from 14 residues. The CDR3 is CASLRDRGNTEAFF. The CDR3 nucleotides are TGTGCCAGCTTAAGGGACAGGGGGAACACTGAAGCTTTCTTT.

The chain is built from TRBV7-8 and TRBJ2-4, with 7 bases fitting TRBD1. Per germline, CDR1 SGHVS and CDR2 FQNEAQ. The J segment lost 0 bases and the V segment lost 3 bases, leaving 17 bases of the junction unmatched. The CDR3 is 20 residues long. The CDR3 here is CASSFENWDSEYLAKNIQYF. DNA of the CDR3: TGTGCCAGCAGCTTCGAGAACTGGGACAGCGAATATCTAGCCAAAAACATTCAGTACTTC.

This chain joins TRBV20-1 and TRBJ2-1, with D perhaps matching TRBD1 (5 bases). This CDR3 has 15 residues. Trimming cost V 2 bases and J 4 bases, with 15 bases left between them. From germline, CDR1 is DFQATT and CDR2 SNEGSKA (reference sequence). The CDR3 is CSARKGNSLYNEQFF. CDR3 sequence (DNA): TGCAGTGCTAGAAAGGGGAACAGCCTATACAATGAGCAGTTCTTC.

This clonotype has only a few counts. The chain combines TRBV27 with TRBJ2-5; D might be TRBD2 (6 bases). The CDR3 runs 14 residues. V lost 9 bases, J lost 5 bases, and 19 bases lay in between. Germline-derived CDR1 and CDR2 are MNHEY and SMNVEV (reference sequence). DNA of the CDR3: TGTGCCAGTGGTGGGGTTGGCGGAGGGGAGACCCAGTACTTC. Translating gives CASGGVGGGETQYF.

This clonotype has just one count. The chain joins TRBV9 to TRBJ1-3, with TRBD1 identical over 7 bases. The CDR3 loop spans 15 amino acids. The germline gives CDR1 SGDLS, CDR2 YYNGEE. The ends lost 4 bases at V and 4 bases at J; junction bases unmatched: 8. CDR3 sequence reads: CASSPQTGRGNTIYF. The CDR3 region has the DNA TGTGCCAGCAGCCCCCAGACAGGGCGAGGAAACACCATATATTTT.

This clonotype occurred a few times. DNA for the CDR3: TGTGCCATCAGTGAGTTAACCTACGAGCAGTACTTC. Its protein is CAISELTYEQYF. V gene TRBV10-3 combines with J gene TRBJ2-7, with D hard to call. There are 12 residues in the CDR3. Germline values: CDR1 ENHRY, CDR2 SYGVKD. V lost 1 base to trimming and J lost 2 bases, with 3 bases between them.

This clonotype has a count of ten or more. The rearrangement joins TRBV10-3 to TRBJ1-1, with TRBD1 matching 7 bases. The CDR3 extends over 13 amino acids. Trimming took 6 bases from V and 3 from J; bases not matched to a gene: 4. Per germline, CDR1 ENHRY and CDR2 SYGVKD. The CDR3 DNA reads as TGTGCCATCAGGACCGACAGGGACACTGAAGCTTTCTTT. Translated, it gives CAIRTDRDTEAFF.

This clonotype was recorded a few times. V usage is TRBV20-1 and J usage is TRBJ1-3; TRBD1 matches at 8 bases. V lost 6 bases to trimming and J lost 0 bases; unmatched junction nucleotides: 19. The CDR3 is made up of 19 amino acids. The germline V gene encodes CDR1 DFQATT and CDR2 SNEGSKA (reference sequence). CDR3 in DNA: TGCAGTGCCCAACCCCCGGGACAGGCACCTCCGTACTCTGGAAACACCATATATTTT. Its protein product is CSAQPPGQAPPYSGNTIYF.

The V gene is TRBV18, the J gene TRBJ2-2, with TRBD1 identical over 9 bases. CDR1 is KGHSH, CDR2 LQKENI, per germline. The CDR3 is 16 residues long. After removal of 3 bases from V and 3 bases from J, the junction contained 5 bases not matched to a gene. The CDR3 region is CASSPYRDRDTGELFF. CDR3 coding DNA: TGTGCCAGCTCACCTTACCGGGACAGGGACACCGGGGAGCTGTTTTTT.

This rearrangement joins TRBV6-5 to TRBJ1-2; 10 positions match TRBD1. The CDR3 covers 16 residues. Per germline, CDR1 MNHEY and CDR2 SVGAGI. With V trimmed by 6 bases and J by 6 bases, 13 bases remained unmatched. The CDR3 is CASSLNSAGTGDGYTF. The CDR3 region has the DNA TGTGCCAGCAGCCTAAACTCAGCCGGGACAGGGGATGGCTACACCTTC.

The chain links TRBV7-2 to TRBJ2-3; 9 bases agree with TRBD2. Germline V gene lookup returns CDR1 SGHTA and CDR2 FQGNSA. This CDR3 spans 14 amino acids. The V segment lost 4 bases and the J segment 2 bases; nucleotides outside the gene matches: 1. In DNA form, the CDR3 reads TGTGCCAGCAGCTGGACTAGCGCCACAGATACGCAGTATTTT. This sequence encodes CASSWTSATDTQYF.

Concerning this clonotype itself: At one end, the junction sequence differs from germline, possibly due to a read error. The J gene is TRBJ1-1, the V gene TRBV20-1; 10 bases line up with TRBD1. The CDR3 has 14 amino acids. Germline CDR1 is DFQATT and CDR2 is SNEGSKA (reference sequence). The CDR3 sequence: CSLSRDRGPTEAFF. The CDR3 DNA reads TGTAGTTTATCCCGGGACAGGGGTCCCACTGAAGCTTTCTTT.

V and J are TRBV23-1 and TRBJ1-3, with a tentative D call TRBD1 (5 bases). TRBV23-1 is an ORF for which the function is uncertain. This CDR3 comprises 13 residues. Trimming shortened V by 3 bases and J by 11 bases, and 14 bases separated the two germline ends. The CDR3 reads CASSHTSREAIYF. The CDR3 nucleotides read TGCGCCAGCAGTCACACGAGCAGGGAGGCCATATATTTT.

The V gene is TRBV5-1, the J gene TRBJ2-1; 7 bases line up with TRBD2. The length of the CDR3 is 14 residues. Germline V gene sequence: CDR1 SGHRS, CDR2 YFSETQ. J was trimmed by 5 bases and V by 2 bases; bases with no gene match: 4. CDR3 protein: CASSLTSENNEQFF. CDR3 coding DNA: TGCGCCAGCAGCTTAACTAGCGAGAACAATGAGCAGTTCTTC.